This is a list of T cell receptor beta chains from one sample in a study of vaccination and CD4 T cells after COVID-19. Using its own MiXCR run on the PCR reads, TCRdb lists one record per CDR3 protein. The data show about 21,000 distinct CDR3 sequences, about 59% seen once. The antigens these receptors bind are not known. The input for sequencing was CD4+ T cells from blood, cultured in vitro, taken before SARS-CoV-2 vaccination. These receptor sequences come from a human donor who received a COVID-19 vaccine. Each CDR3 is given with its conserved first and last residue. The D gene is left open where the match is weak. Size values are once, few and many counts, or a class for expanded clones, and some rows have none.

d_call clone_size j_call v_call cdr3_aa cdr3_nt
- - TRBJ2-5 TRBV6-1 CASITRREQETQYF TGTGCCAGCATCACAAGACGGGAGCAAGAGACCCAGTACTTC
TRBD1 few TRBJ1-5 TRBV2 CASGGGRSNQPQHF TGTGCCAGCGGAGGGGGCCGGAGCAATCAGCCCCAGCATTTT
TRBD1 - TRBJ1-4 TRBV27 CARTGANEKLFF TGTGCCCGGACAGGGGCTAATGAAAAACTGTTTTTT
- once TRBJ1-4 TRBV7-3 CASSLLGAENEKLFF TGTGCCAGCAGCTTACTCGGGGCTGAAAATGAAAAACTGTTTTTT
TRBD2 - TRBJ2-7 TRBV6-1 CASSKGLAGATYEQYF TGTGCCAGCAGCAAAGGGCTAGCGGGGGCCACCTACGAGCAGTACTTC
TRBD2 - TRBJ2-7 TRBV6-1 CASSDTLAGDGTYEQYF TGTGCCAGCAGCGACACCTTAGCGGGGGATGGCACCTACGAGCAGTACTTC
- - TRBJ2-2 TRBV7-9 CASSSPQGFQVTGELFF TGTGCCAGCAGCTCCCCGCAGGGGTTTCAAGTAACCGGGGAGCTGTTTTTT
- - TRBJ2-5 TRBV18 CASSPDRSGLETQYF TGTGCCAGCTCACCGGATCGGTCTGGGTTGGAGACCCAGTACTTC
- - TRBJ1-1 TRBV24-1 CATRLGAEAFF TGTGCCACCAGGCTAGGGGCTGAAGCTTTCTTT
- - TRBJ1-4 TRBV20-1 CSARGVRREKLFF TGCAGTGCTAGGGGGGTTCGGCGTGAAAAACTGTTTTTT
- - TRBJ1-5 TRBV21-1 CASSKRTNRGPDPGNQPQHF TGTGCCAGCAGCAAACGGACTAATCGGGGTCCGGATCCTGGGAATCAGCCCCAGCATTTT
TRBD2 once TRBJ2-3 TRBV7-9 CASNLAGGMTDTQYF TGTGCCAGCAACTTAGCGGGGGGGATGACAGATACGCAGTATTTT
- once TRBJ2-6 TRBV7-6 CASSTPGGRSGANVLTF TGTGCCAGCAGCACCCCAGGGGGGAGATCTGGGGCCAACGTCCTGACTTTC
- few TRBJ1-2 TRBV30 CAWGQSYGYTF TGTGCCTGGGGACAGAGCTATGGCTACACCTTC
TRBD1 few TRBJ1-5 TRBV20-1 CSAMHQGAEGQPQHF TGCAGTGCTATGCACCAGGGGGCGGAAGGACAGCCCCAGCATTTT
- - TRBJ1-4 TRBV7-2 CASSLANGDNEKLFF TGTGCCAGCAGCTTAGCTAATGGGGATAATGAAAAACTGTTTTTT